This TCR beta chain was retrieved from a study of cytotoxic CD8 clonotypes in ibrutinib-treated CLL. Investigators sought sequencing depths of between 1 in 200,000 and 1 in 1 million T cells. Produced via immunoSEQ multiplex PCR; TCRdb's table is partial and in-frame only. The table lists 60,000 to 75,000 clones, around nine tenths of them singletons. This CDR3 spans 19 amino acids. J lost 2 bases, V lost 5 bases, and 13 bases had no gene match. In germline, CDR1 is PRHDT, CDR2 FYEKMQ (reference sequence). The specimen was PBMCs, collected after 12 months of ibrutinib treatment. The chain uses TRBV13 and TRBJ2-1, with 12 bases matching TRBD2. The receptor's source is a human donor with chronic lymphocytic leukemia. CDR3 protein: CASSIRRPGLAGPYNEQFF. In nucleotides, the CDR3 is TGTGCCAGCAGCATACGCCGGCCCGGACTAGCGGGACCCTACAATGAGCAGTTCTTC.